Given below is one T cell receptor (beta chain) in context. Its antigen specificity is not known. No much larger clone exists at a distance of one base, and base qualities are not known. RNA was extracted with the RNeasy kit and about 0.5 to 1 ug was reverse transcribed using random hexamers. TCR beta CDR3 regions were amplified with the immunoSEQ multiplex PCR assay covering 54 Vbeta and 13 Jbeta segments. PCR amplification bias was corrected by using a synthetic template baseline for primer optimization and computational correction. Turning to the authors' computational methods: Reads were annotated to V, D and J genes according to IMGT and were analyzed with immunoSEQ Analyzer, with only productive sequences retained. Clonality was calculated as one minus the Shannon entropy normalized by log2 of the number of productive unique sequences. Public and private clones were assessed among the 100 most prevalent clones of each patient and control. Clones were defined as Susac-specific when absent from the healthy and MS cohorts, from approximately 1,100 published viral clones and from other ImmuneACCESS disease sequences. TCRdb redid the processing of the public reads, applying fastp at Q25 and MiXCR, and retained in-frame beta chains. Records with the same CDR3 protein are collapsed into one entry carrying the most frequent genes and DNA. TCRdb, rather than the study authors, made the V and J calls. The table for this sample lists under 200,000 distinct CDR3 sequences; 90% to 96% of them were counted only once. 0.09% to 0.1% of the sample is taken by the ten largest.

High-throughput TCR beta sequencing profiled peripheral blood CD8+ and CD4+ T cells from healthy donors, Susac syndrome patients and multiple sclerosis patients. Susac syndrome patients met recently defined diagnostic criteria for definite or probable disease. Bulk CD8+ and CD4+ T cells were purified by magnetic negative isolation, while CD8+ TEMRA cells were enriched using FACS. Blood was collected in EDTA tubes and processed within 24 hours, with PBMCs isolated through density gradient centrifugation. PBMCs intended for TCR sequencing were cryopreserved in liquid nitrogen and thawed later in a water bath at 37 degrees C. Purity of sorted or isolated CD4+, CD8+ and CD8+ TEMRA cells was at least 90%. These data belong to a study of CD8 T cells in Susac syndrome (dated 2019 in TCRdb). Background on the whole study: Among the sequenced Susac syndrome patients, six had clinically active disease and roughly eight were in clinical remission. At the time of blood withdrawal, Susac syndrome patients were either therapy-naive, taking corticosteroids (with some also receiving IVIg), or on IVIg alone. Repertoire sequencing was used to test whether CD8+ T cell activation and differentiation in Susac syndrome was antigen driven. Paper-wide results and their limitations: In the CD4+ T cell repertoire of Susac syndrome patients, clonal expansion was not detected. The study acknowledged that relatively few individuals were included in the TCR sequencing and HLA analysis.

Its CDR3 holds 16 amino acids, cysteine through phenylalanine. CDR3 DNA is the only sequence kept; it has 48 bases, read in frame from the first base. According to the germline V gene (reference sequence), CDR1 reads LGHDT and CDR2 reads YNNKEL. Trimming at the junction amounts to 3 bases on V and 11 bases on J, and the germline ends lie 25 bases apart. This receptor chain uses TRBV3-1 and TRBJ1-1; perhaps TRBD1 is the D gene, with 6 bases matching. The material sequenced was CD4+ T cells from PBMCs. The receptor was derived from a human donor with Susac syndrome. At the DNA level, the sequence is TGTGCCAGCAGCCATTTAGGCGGGACAACCAAGGGTCCGGCTTTCTTT. This codes for CASSHLGGTTKGPAFF.